These T cell receptor beta chains were read from a single sample in a study of cytomegalovirus exposure and HLA in healthy donors. Measured with immunoSEQ multiplex PCR; TCRdb has only the in-frame clones, and not every one. The sample lists 150,000 to 200,000 clones, approximately 84% occurring once. Sequenced input: PBMCs. Receptor source: a woman aged 18-29 years in good health and CMV-seropositive. Each CDR3 is given without its conserved first and last residue. A D gene is named only where the DNA matches it firmly.

V,D,J,CDR3
TRBV7-3,TRBD1,TRBJ2-7,ASSLITGGEQY
TRBV6-6,TRBD1,TRBJ1-5,ASSPADRVGQPQH
TRBV14,NA,TRBJ1-1,ASSRGSNTEAF
TRBV5-6,NA,TRBJ2-7,ASSRAGVMSYEQY
TRBV11-2,TRBD1,TRBJ2-3,ASAPGTGTDTQY
TRBV6-5,TRBD1,TRBJ1-2,ASSPDRGSRYT
TRBV19,NA,TRBJ2-2,ASSMSRTANTGELF
TRBV19,TRBD1,TRBJ1-2,ASPQTGESANYGYT
TRBV19,NA,TRBJ2-2,ASSRRGPRELF
TRBV5-1,NA,TRBJ1-3,ASSPSMTGSGNTIY
TRBV15,TRBD1,TRBJ1-5,ATSIQDRVFQPQH
TRBV6-1,NA,TRBJ2-7,ASSERQDSSGEQY
TRBV4-3,NA,TRBJ2-7,ASSQEDGGVDEQY
TRBV7-2,NA,TRBJ2-7,ASSLDGFSYEQY
TRBV6-6,NA,TRBJ1-2,ASSPGVHYGYT
TRBV7-8,NA,TRBJ1-5,ASSLGGGVYYQPQH
TRBV7-9,TRBD2,TRBJ2-3,ASSLGLAGDTDTQY
TRBV15,NA,TRBJ2-3,ATSRAEGDTQY
TRBV6-6,NA,TRBJ1-5,ASSYGAVSNQPQH
TRBV2,NA,TRBJ2-7,ASRGGTPSYEQY
TRBV19,NA,TRBJ1-3,ASRERANGNTIY
TRBV5-6,NA,TRBJ2-5,ASSLRGLETQY
TRBV20-1,NA,TRBJ1-1,SARTAYEAF
TRBV11-2,NA,TRBJ2-7,ASSFNTRDNEQY
TRBV7-7,TRBD1,TRBJ2-5,ASSPGTDQETQY
TRBV19,NA,TRBJ1-2,ASSRDIPHVTDGYT
TRBV13,TRBD1,TRBJ2-3,ASSLGPRGLGLAQY
TRBV6-5,TRBD1,TRBJ1-2,ASRQTGDYGYT
TRBV2,TRBD2,TRBJ2-3,ATPEAGVRTDTQY
TRBV5-1,NA,TRBJ2-5,ASSRETKETQY